The sequence of this T cell receptor beta chain was determined in a study of T-cell memory formation after mild COVID-19. TCRdb re-called the 5' RACE reads with MiXCR, one entry per CDR3 protein. Of 250,000 to 400,000 distinct CDR3 sequences in the sample, 14% were seen once. CDR1 and CDR2 from the germline V gene are DFQATT and SNEGSKA (reference sequence). CDR3 length equals 15 residues. The J segment lost 9 bases and the V segment lost 5 bases, leaving 16 bases of the junction unmatched. This clonotype was seen a handful of times. This chain connects TRBV20-1 to TRBJ2-5; 9 bases align to TRBD1. This receptor was identified in a man between 18 and 35 years old who had mild COVID-19 (a few samples of this study predate the infection). Cell type and time point are not known. The sequenced sample consisted of PBMCs or a T cell subset sorted from them (not recorded which). In DNA, the CDR3 is TGCAGTGCTGCTCCCGCTGGACAGGGGAGCTGGCCCCAGTACTTC. Translation gives CSAAPAGQGSWPQYF.